This T cell receptor (beta chain) was observed in a study of Graves' ophthalmopathy and Graves' hyperthyroidism. From RNA, the CDR3 regions of TCR beta chains were amplified and sequenced. First-round RT-PCR with HTBI primers preceded a second-round multiplex PCR. TCRdb reprocessed the multiplex PCR reads with MiXCR, giving one entry per CDR3 protein. Of approximately 210,000 distinct CDR3 sequences in the sample, under 25% are singletons; the top ten hold around 40%. The V end was cut by 5 bases, the J end by 5 bases, with 12 bases between. Germline V gene lookup returns CDR1 SEHNR and CDR2 FQNEAQ (reference sequence). This CDR3 comprises 13 residues. This clonotype was counted a few times.

The sample consisted of peripheral blood. V is TRBV7-9 and J is TRBJ2-5, with D perhaps matching TRBD1 (6 bases). This clonotype originated in a woman in her forties or fifties with Graves' ophthalmopathy. CDR3 nucleotide sequence: TGTGCCAGCAGCATTACAGGGTTGGAGACCCAGTACTTC. This codes for CASSITGLETQYF.